The 20 T cell receptor beta chains below come from one sample, sequenced in a study of blood T cell repertoires in COVID-19. Repertoires were generated with immunoSEQ multiplex PCR, while TCRdb's copy carries only in-frame clones and drops some. The sample lists roughly 100,000 clones, 80% to 90% occurring once. Sequences were obtained from peripheral blood. The receptors originated from a woman aged 25 to 39 with acute or convalescent COVID-19.

CDR3 bases: TGTGCCATCCTAGTAACAGATACGCAGTATTTT. Translated: CAILVTDTQYF. V gene TRBV10-3 combines with J gene TRBJ2-3, with unresolved D. Deletions cut 8 bases from V and 3 bases from J, with 6 bases between. From germline, CDR1 is ENHRY and CDR2 SYGVKD. There are 11 residues in the CDR3.

This clone was counted once. The gene calls are TRBV3-1 (or the pseudogene TRBV3-2) and TRBJ2-1; 7 positions agree with TRBD2. Germline V lookup: CDR1 LGHDT, CDR2 YNNKEL (reference sequence). Germline trimming cut 4 bases from V and 4 bases from J; bases unmatched to any gene: 7. The CDR3 length is 15 residues. Here the CDR3 DNA reads TGTGCCAGCAGCCCCTCCGGGGGGACTTACAATGAGCAGTTCTTC. Amino acid sequence: CASSPSGGTYNEQFF.

The chain uses TRBV11-3 and TRBJ1-6; D is possibly TRBD1 (6 bases). V was pared by 8 bases and J by 4 bases, with 12 bases between. The CDR3 sequence is 14 residues long. Germline loops: CDR1 SGHNT, CDR2 YENEEA. The CDR3: CASSQGTYNSPLHF. As DNA, the CDR3 is TGTGCCAGCTCTCAGGGGACATATAATTCACCCCTCCACTTT.

The chain joins TRBV14 to TRBJ1-1; 7 bases fit TRBD1. J gave up 3 bases and V 2 bases, and 3 bases lay outside the gene matches. There are 14 residues in the CDR3. Germline V gene data show CDR1 as SGHDN and CDR2 as FVKESK. The CDR3 region is CASSQFGTDTEAFF. CDR3 sequence (DNA): TGTGCCAGCAGCCAATTCGGGACAGACACTGAAGCTTTCTTT.

The gene calls are TRBV5-6 and TRBJ2-7; D is ambiguous. The germline gives CDR1 SGHDT, CDR2 YYEEEE. The V gene lost 0 bases and the J gene lost 6 bases, with 10 bases spanning the gap. This CDR3 spans 13 amino acids. This chain's CDR3 is CASSLALPLEQYF. For the CDR3, the DNA is TGTGCCAGCAGCTTGGCCCTCCCCCTCGAGCAGTACTTC.

The chain employs TRBV18 and TRBJ1-6; 8 nucleotides match TRBD1. V was clipped by 0 bases and J by 10 bases; unmatched bases: 8. Looked up from germline, CDR1 is KGHSH and CDR2 is LQKENI. This CDR3 is 16 amino acids long. CDR3 DNA: TGTGCCAGCTCACCACCTGGGCAGGGGGCAGGATCACCCCTCCACTTT. Its translation: CASSPPGQGAGSPLHF.

The J gene is TRBJ1-6, the V gene TRBV6-6; D unresolved. The germline gives CDR1 MNHNY, CDR2 SVGAGI (reference sequence). Trimming cost V 6 bases and J 7 bases, with 13 bases left between them. The CDR3 runs 14 residues. The CDR3 sequence is CASSSPETNSPLHF. For the CDR3, the DNA is TGTGCCAGCAGCTCACCCGAGACAAATTCACCCCTCCACTTT.

This rearrangement joins TRBV5-1 to TRBJ2-5; D unclear. Germline assignment: CDR1 SGHRS and CDR2 YFSETQ. This CDR3 is 11 amino acids long. The ends were cut back, 1 base at V and 5 bases at J, with 3 bases in the middle. CDR3 loop: CASSLLETQYF. DNA of the CDR3: TGCGCCAGCAGCTTGCTCGAGACCCAGTACTTC.

The gene calls are TRBV12-5 and TRBJ2-1; D gene ambiguous. The CDR3 is 13 amino acids. CDR1 is LGHNT and CDR2 is FRNRAP in the germline V gene. V was pared by 1 base and J by 10 bases, with 11 bases between. CDR3 sequence reads: CASGLEARGEQFF. As DNA, the CDR3 is TGTGCTAGTGGTTTGGAAGCTAGAGGCGAGCAGTTCTTC.

The CDR3, as DNA: TGTGCCAGCAGTGGACAGGGGAGGGAAACTAATGAAAAACTGTTTTTT. This gives the protein CASSGQGRETNEKLFF. The V and J genes are TRBV6-4 and TRBJ1-4; TRBD1 matches 8 bases. Looked up from germline, CDR1 is MRHNA and CDR2 is SNTAGT. The length of the CDR3 is 16 residues. V lost 4 bases, J lost 1 base, and 5 bases stayed unmatched.

This clone appeared a few times. CDR3 sequence: CASSGGLAVNTDTQYF. Written as DNA, the CDR3 is TGTGCCAGCAGCGGGGGACTAGCGGTAAACACAGATACGCAGTATTTT. V and J are TRBV11-3 and TRBJ2-3; 11 bases are a match to TRBD2. Germline V gives CDR1 SGHNT, CDR2 YENEEA. Trimming at V came to 5 bases and at J to 2 bases, leaving 6 bases not matched to a gene. The CDR3 totals 16 residues.

The gene calls are TRBV5-1 and TRBJ2-2, with 7 bases matching TRBD1. Trimming cost V 5 bases and J 7 bases; bases outside gene matches: 14. From germline, CDR1 is SGHRS and CDR2 YFSETQ. The CDR3 sequence is 16 residues long. The CDR3 here is CASSRPGTGAFGELFF. CDR3 DNA sequence: TGCGCCAGCAGTAGGCCGGGCACAGGGGCCTTCGGGGAGCTGTTTTTT.

This chain connects TRBV28 to TRBJ1-5; 7 nucleotides agree with TRBD1. The CDR3 runs 16 residues. Losses at the gene ends were 4 bases for V and 1 base for J; bases not matched to a gene: 7. From germline, CDR1 is MDHEN and CDR2 SYDVKM. For the CDR3, the DNA is TGTGCCAGCAGTTCTAGACAGGGAGGCAGCAATCAGCCCCAGCATTTT. Its translation: CASSSRQGGSNQPQHF.

This chain connects TRBV3-1 (or the pseudogene TRBV3-2) to TRBJ2-3; the D gene is possibly TRBD2 (6 bases). CDR1 is LGHDT, CDR2 YNNKEL, per germline (reference sequence). The CDR3 is 17 residues long. Trimming left V 4 bases short and J 3 bases short, with 20 bases between. The CDR3 is CASSLLTSSGRTDTQYF. In DNA, the CDR3 is TGTGCCAGCAGCCTCTTGACTAGTTCGGGTCGTACAGATACGCAGTATTTT.

This sequence joins TRBV7-2 and TRBJ2-7; 11 bases match TRBD1. This CDR3 region has 15 residues. Germline-derived CDR1 and CDR2 are SGHTA and FQGNSA. Trimming at V came to 1 base and at J to 3 bases, leaving 2 bases not matched to a gene. The CDR3 nucleotides read TGTGCCAGCAGCTTAGGGACAGGGGGCTACTACGAGCAGTACTTC. Translated, it gives CASSLGTGGYYEQYF.

The chain joins TRBV6-6 to TRBJ1-5; D is undetermined. Trimming cost V 8 bases and J 3 bases, with 8 bases left between them. The CDR3 has 12 amino acids. Germline V gene sequence: CDR1 MNHNY, CDR2 SVGAGI (reference sequence). The CDR3 is CASGLNNQPQHF. The DNA of the CDR3 is TGTGCCAGCGGCCTGAACAATCAGCCCCAGCATTTT.

This clone came up a few times. The chain links TRBV28 to TRBJ1-5, with 8 bases that match TRBD1. Per germline, CDR1 MDHEN and CDR2 SYDVKM. Unmatched junction bases numbered 3, after V lost 5 bases and J lost 3 bases. This CDR3 has 14 residues. The CDR3 spells CASSMTGDNQPQHF. The CDR3 nucleotides are TGTGCCAGCAGTATGACAGGGGACAATCAGCCCCAGCATTTT.

Only a few counts were recorded for this clone. The chain links TRBV19 to TRBJ2-1; 8 bases map to TRBD1. The CDR3 contains 19 residues. Germline-derived CDR1 and CDR2 are LNHDA and SQIVND (reference sequence). J was trimmed by 2 bases and V by 2 bases; bases with no gene match: 14. This CDR3 is CASSIRGQGAIRTYNEQFF. CDR3 nucleotide sequence: TGTGCCAGTAGTATAAGAGGGCAGGGGGCTATCAGGACCTACAATGAGCAGTTCTTC.

This chain joins TRBV30 and TRBJ1-4, with D perhaps TRBD1 (6 bases). Germline V gives CDR1 GTSNPN, CDR2 SVGIG (reference sequence). Trimming removed 5 bases at V and 8 bases at J, with 18 bases between. This CDR3 has 14 amino acids. Here the CDR3 reads CAWGADRRREKLFF. Here the CDR3 DNA reads TGTGCCTGGGGGGCTGACAGGAGGAGGGAAAAACTGTTTTTT. Full variable domain (remainder filled in from reference TRBV30 and TRBJ1-4): SQTIHQWPATLVQPVGSPLSLECTVEGTSNPNLYWYRQAAGRGLQLLFYSVGIGQISSEVPQNLSASRPQDRQFILSSKKLLLSDSGFYLCAWGADRRREKLFFGSGTQLSVL.

The V call is TRBV27, the J call TRBJ1-2, with D possibly matching TRBD1 (5 bases). The germline V and J ends were trimmed by 7 bases and 4 bases, with 13 bases remaining between them. The CDR3 has 13 amino acids. Germline CDR1 and CDR2: MNHEY and SMNVEV (reference sequence). The CDR3 is CASKAGPIYGYTF. Here the CDR3 DNA reads TGTGCCAGCAAAGCAGGGCCCATCTATGGCTACACCTTC.